This T cell receptor (beta chain) stems from a study of cytomegalovirus exposure and HLA in healthy donors. About the research overall: In an earlier analysis, around 120 million unique TCR beta sequences were found from about 179 million T cells. Within the Caucasian-associated ancestry cluster were roughly 82% of the approximately 400 genotyped donors.

For this clone: Its antigen remains unidentified.

Findings and caveats of the study: The authors considered a cluster of highly shared sequence variants likely to be a sequencing artifact. For most TCR sequences rarity was the rule, although some public TCRs occurred in many donors.

V shed 4 bases and J shed 0 bases, with 5 bases lying between them. The germline V gene has CDR1 SGHRS and CDR2 YFSETQ. The CDR3 runs to 13 residues. Primers for the PCR totalled 60 Vbeta and 13 Jbeta. The table came from immunoSEQ multiplex PCR; TCRdb's copy has only in-frame clones and leaves some out. The table lists approximately 170,000 clones, about 85% of them singletons, with approximately 1.3% in the top ten. Sequenced sample: PBMCs. The chain recombines TRBV5-1 with TRBJ1-3; D gene unclear. This clonotype was sampled from a man aged 50 to 60 in good health and CMV-seropositive. CDR3: CASSESSGNTIYF. CDR3 nucleotides: TGCGCCAGCAGCGAGTCCTCTGGAAACACCATATATTTT.